The T cell receptor (beta chain) under discussion was sequenced for a study of blood T cell repertoires in COVID-19. For the study at large: Samples of COVID-19 (acute and convalescent) were obtained from the United States, Italy and Spain.

Recruits, aged roughly 18 to 90 years, lived in 24 US areas. Donors of Cohort 3 who recovered were those that had two negative PCRs, clearance, or symptom resolution. This CDR3 spans 21 amino acids. The ends lost 4 bases at V and 3 bases at J; junction bases unmatched: 26. From germline, CDR1 is LNHDA and CDR2 SQIVND (reference sequence). Authors' processing steps: Using reference gene primer amplification, nucleated cell counts were estimated. Repertoires were generated with immunoSEQ multiplex PCR, while TCRdb's copy carries only in-frame clones and drops some. D and trimming come from the DNA, and the V and J calls and clone size come from that table. The table has 490,000 or so clones, around 89% seen once.

V gene TRBV19 combines with J gene TRBJ1-1, with TRBD1 identical over 7 bases. The sequence came from a woman in her thirties or forties who had recovered from COVID-19. Sequencing was performed on PBMCs or T cells enriched from blood (not recorded which). In DNA, the CDR3 is TGTGCCAGTAGTAGAGAGCGCCTAGTAGTAGACAGGGTGGGACCAGACACTGAAGCTTTCTTT. This gives the protein CASSRERLVVDRVGPDTEAFF.